The 2 T cell receptor beta chains below were found in one sample sequenced in a study of cytomegalovirus exposure and HLA in healthy donors. Sequencing was performed with immunoSEQ multiplex PCR; in TCRdb, only in-frame clones are kept and a portion is missing. Among approximately 98,000 clones listed, 70% to 85% were seen once. The sample consisted of PBMCs. These receptors all come from a young woman in good health and CMV-seronegative.

The chain uses TRBV30 and TRBJ2-7; a possible D gene is TRBD1 (6 bases). The germline V and J ends were trimmed by 5 bases and 0 bases, with 17 bases remaining between them. The CDR3 length is 15 residues. Germline V CDR1 and CDR2: GTSNPN, SVGIG (reference sequence). CDR3 bases: TGTGCCTGGGATGAGCCTGACAGGTTCTCCTACGAGCAGTACTTC. Translated, it gives CAWDEPDRFSYEQYF.

V gene TRBV6-6 combines with J gene TRBJ2-1; maybe TRBD1 (8 bases). V was shortened by 5 bases and J by 1 base, with 12 bases between the two germline ends. The CDR3 sequence is 15 residues long. Germline CDR1 is MNHNY and CDR2 is SVGAGI (reference sequence). The CDR3 loop is CASSQQGGSYNEQFF. In nucleotides, the CDR3 is TGTGCCAGCAGTCAACAGGGGGGGTCCTACAATGAGCAGTTCTTC.